The present entry profiles one TCR beta chain with its context. Its antigen is as yet unknown. A much larger clone is a single base away; this may be a read error. These data come from a study of blood T cells in healthy people across ages. Study-wide context: About one barcoded TCR beta cDNA was captured per two T cells.

Study-wide points: Diversity was estimated from one million T cells, and these estimates were considered underestimates.

Germline lookup yields CDR1 MDHEN and CDR2 SYDVKM. The junction had 6 bases not matched to a gene; V was cut back by 6 bases and J by 6 bases. The CDR3 loop spans 14 amino acids. Russia was home to the donors, healthy Caucasian individuals aged about 6 to 90. Each sample used at least 7 million PBMCs. PCR was performed a second time for 7 to 11 cycles using a sample-barcoded 5' primer and a J-beta primer mix. One entry per CDR3 protein, called by TCRdb with MiXCR from the 5' RACE reads. Of more than 1.4 million distinct CDR3 sequences in the sample, around 39% were seen once. This sequence joins TRBV28 and TRBJ1-2, with 11 positions matching TRBD1. The sequenced sample consisted of blood. The TCR sequence derives from a woman aged 18 to 35 in good health. The DNA of the CDR3 is TGTGCCAGCAGGCCACCGGGACAGGGGGATGGCTACACCTTC. It yields the protein CASRPPGQGDGYTF.